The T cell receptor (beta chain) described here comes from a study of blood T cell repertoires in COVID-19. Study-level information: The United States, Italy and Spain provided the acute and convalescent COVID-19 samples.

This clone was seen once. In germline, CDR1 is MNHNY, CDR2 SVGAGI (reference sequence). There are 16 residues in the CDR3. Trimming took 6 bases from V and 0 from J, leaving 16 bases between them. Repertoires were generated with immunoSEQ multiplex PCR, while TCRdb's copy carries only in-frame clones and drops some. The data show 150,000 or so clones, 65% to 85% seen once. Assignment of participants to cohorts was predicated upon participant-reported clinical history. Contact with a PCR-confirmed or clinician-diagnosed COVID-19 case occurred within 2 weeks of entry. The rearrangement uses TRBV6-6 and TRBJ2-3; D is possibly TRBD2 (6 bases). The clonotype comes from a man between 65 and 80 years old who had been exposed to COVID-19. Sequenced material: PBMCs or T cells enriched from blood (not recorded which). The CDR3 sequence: CASSGLGAGSTDTQYF. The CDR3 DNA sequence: TGTGCCAGCAGCGGCCTAGGGGCGGGGAGCACAGATACGCAGTATTTT.